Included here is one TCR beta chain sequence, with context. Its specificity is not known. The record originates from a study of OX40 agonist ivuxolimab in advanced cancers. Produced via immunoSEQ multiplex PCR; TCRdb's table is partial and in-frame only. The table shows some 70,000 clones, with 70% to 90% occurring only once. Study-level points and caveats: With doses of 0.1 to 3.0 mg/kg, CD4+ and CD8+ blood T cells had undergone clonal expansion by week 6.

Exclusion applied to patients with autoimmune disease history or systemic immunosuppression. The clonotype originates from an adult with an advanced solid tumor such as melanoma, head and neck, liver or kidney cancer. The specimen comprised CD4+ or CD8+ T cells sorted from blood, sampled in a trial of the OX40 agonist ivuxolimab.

CDR3 bases: TGTGCCAGCAGCTCCCCGGTGACGGGAGCGCTCGGTGAGCAGTTCTTC. Its protein product is CASSSPVTGALGEQFF. The rearrangement uses TRBV5-4 and TRBJ2-1; TRBD2 is a possible D gene (6 bases). V shed 3 bases and J shed 9 bases, with 22 bases lying between them. Per germline, CDR1 SGHNT and CDR2 YYREEE (reference sequence). The CDR3 totals 16 residues.